These 6 T cell receptor beta chains share one sample of origin, sequenced in a study of cytomegalovirus exposure and HLA in healthy donors. The PCR used 60 Vbeta and 13 Jbeta primers. The method was immunoSEQ multiplex PCR; TCRdb's version includes in-frame clones alone and lacks a portion of them. The sample records 100,000 to 150,000 clones, 75% to 90% being singletons. The sequencing sample was made of PBMCs. The receptors derive from a woman aged 40 to 50 in good health and CMV-seronegative.

The chain carries TRBV5-1 and TRBJ2-3; 9 bases match TRBD2. CDR1 is SGHRS and CDR2 is YFSETQ in the germline V gene. The CDR3 is 17 amino acids. The V segment lost 0 bases and the J segment 4 bases; nucleotides outside the gene matches: 9. The CDR3 protein is CASSLAPLAGSADTQYF. The CDR3, as DNA: TGCGCCAGCAGCTTGGCCCCCCTAGCGGGGTCCGCAGATACGCAGTATTTT.

As to this clone: Germline is not matched at one junction end, which may reflect a read error. The chain recombines TRBV29-1 with TRBJ2-1; 14 bases are shared with TRBD2. Germline assignment: CDR1 SQVTM and CDR2 ANQGSEA. This CDR3 comprises 15 residues. CDR3 in amino acids: CSVEVGLAGGNEQFF. Here the CDR3 DNA reads TGCAGCGTGGAAGTTGGACTAGCGGGAGGTAATGAGCAGTTCTTC.

This clone was recorded once. The chain couples TRBV6-7 to TRBJ2-7, with 7 bases lining up with TRBD2. TRBV6-7 has ORF status, its function being uncertain. This CDR3 region has 18 residues. V was pared by 4 bases and J by 7 bases, with 22 bases of the junction left unmatched. CDR3 DNA sequence: TGTGCCAGCAGTTGGAGCGGGACCACCTTGAGGCCAACGGGGGAGCAGTACTTC. Its translation: CASSWSGTTLRPTGEQYF.

This clone appeared a few times. The CDR3 bases are TGCGCCAGCAGCCAAAGCACAGGGGGATATGAAAAACTGTTTTTT. Translating it yields CASSQSTGGYEKLFF. V and J are TRBV4-1 and TRBJ1-4, with TRBD1 matching over 8 bases. V was pared by 2 bases and J by 6 bases, with 5 bases of the junction left unmatched. This CDR3 region has 15 residues. Germline CDR1 reads MGHRA; CDR2 reads YSYEKL.

This rearrangement joins TRBV19 to TRBJ2-1; no clear D. Germline V gene sequence: CDR1 LNHDA, CDR2 SQIVND (reference sequence). Trimming left V 6 bases short and J 0 bases short, with 12 bases between. This CDR3 is built from 15 residues. CDR3 nucleotide sequence: TGTGCCAGTAGAGAACCTAGGAGCTCCTACAATGAGCAGTTCTTC. Protein product: CASREPRSSYNEQFF.

The chain uses TRBV10-1 and TRBJ2-7, with a tentative D call TRBD2 (6 bases). Per the germline V gene, CDR1 is WNHNN and CDR2 is SYGVQD (reference sequence). With 6 bases removed from V and 5 bases from J, the gap between germline ends came to 11 bases. The CDR3 consists of 12 residues. The CDR3 bases are TGCGCCAGCAGGGCGGGCGGGGACGAGCAGTACTTC. Protein: CASRAGGDEQYF.